This T cell receptor beta chain was observed in a study of human T cells and chemical hapten exposure. TCRdb itself ran the RACE reads through MiXCR, one entry per CDR3 protein. Counted here are 300,000 to 350,000 distinct CDR3 sequences, around 7% occurring once; the ten biggest clones make up about 8%. Sample time point: patch test 1, 2 weeks after DPC sensitization. The treatment: therapeutic diphenylcyclopropenone sensitization with weekly scalp DPC. Germline V gene sequence: CDR1 LNHDA, CDR2 SQIVND (reference sequence). CDR3 size: 15 residues. Losses at the gene ends were 9 bases for V and 3 bases for J; bases not matched to a gene: 11.

Sequenced material: whole blood, taken in connection with sensitization to the hapten diphenylcyclopropenone (DPC). The receptor comes from a woman between 18 and 29 years old with alopecia areata. Some clones in this sample may be carry-over from other donors' samples. The chain joins TRBV19 to TRBJ2-3, with TRBD2 matching over 8 bases. CDR3 bases: TGTGCCAGCAGCACTCAGCGGGGGCCTACAGATACGCAGTATTTT. Encoded protein: CASSTQRGPTDTQYF. Using reference TRBV19 and TRBJ2-3 for the parts outside the CDR3, the full variable domain is DGGITQSPKYLFRKEGQNVTLSCEQNLNHDAMYWYRQDPGQGLRLIYYSQIVNDFQKGDIAEGYSVSREKKESFPLTVTSAQKNPTAFYLCASSTQRGPTDTQYFGPGTRLTVL.